The clone carrying this T cell receptor (beta chain) was counted between two and nine times. The germline gives CDR1 LGHDT, CDR2 YNNKEL (reference sequence). The CDR3 has 13 residues. Trimming took off 5 bases at V and 6 bases at J, with 8 bases between the two ends. TCRdb redid the calling of the 5' RACE reads with MiXCR, one entry per CDR3 protein. The table records 620,000 or so distinct CDR3 sequences, approximately 16% of them present only once. The data belong to a study of T cells after yellow fever vaccination. This TCR was sampled from a man younger than 35 who received the YFV17D yellow fever vaccine. The sequencing used PBMCs, collected 5 days after the first yellow fever vaccination. V and J are TRBV3-1 and TRBJ1-6, with D unresolved. CDR3 amino acids: CASSDIFNSPLHF. The CDR3 DNA is TGTGCCAGCAGCGACATCTTTAATTCACCCCTCCACTTT.